The clone carrying this T cell receptor beta chain appeared a single time. The record originates from a study of blood T cell repertoires in COVID-19. Source study methods: Reference gene primer amplification in the assay estimated nucleated cell counts. Profiled with immunoSEQ multiplex PCR; TCRdb holds only in-frame clones, not every one. V and J calls and clone size are as listed in that table; D and trimming were resolved from the DNA. The table has some 210,000 clones, approximately 80% seen once; the top ten hold 3.5% to 5.5%. Enrolled through a virtual design, the participants were between roughly 18 and 95 years of age and came from some 25 US areas. Germline V gene data show CDR1 as SGHRS and CDR2 as YFSETQ. The CDR3 covers 13 residues. V lost 1 base and J lost 4, with 8 bases in between.

The chain carries TRBV5-1 and TRBJ1-2; D is ambiguous. The TCR originated in a man aged 25 to 45 with acute COVID-19. Sequencing was carried out using PBMCs or T cells enriched from blood (not recorded which). DNA of the CDR3: TGCGCCAGCAGCTTGACTATGACCTATGGCTACACCTTC. It codes for CASSLTMTYGYTF.